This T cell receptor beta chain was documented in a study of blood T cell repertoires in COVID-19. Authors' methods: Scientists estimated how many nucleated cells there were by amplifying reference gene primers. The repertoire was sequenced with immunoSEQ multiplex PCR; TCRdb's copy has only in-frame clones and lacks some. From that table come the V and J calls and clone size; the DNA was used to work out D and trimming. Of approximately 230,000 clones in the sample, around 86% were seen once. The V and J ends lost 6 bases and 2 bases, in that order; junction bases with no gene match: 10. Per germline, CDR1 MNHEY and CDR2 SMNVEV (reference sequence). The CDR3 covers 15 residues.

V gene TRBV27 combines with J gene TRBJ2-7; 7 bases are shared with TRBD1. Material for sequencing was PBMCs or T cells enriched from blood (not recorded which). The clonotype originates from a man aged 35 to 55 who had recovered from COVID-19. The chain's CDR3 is CASRRNNRGPYEQYF. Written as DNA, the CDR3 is TGTGCCAGCAGAAGAAATAACAGGGGCCCCTACGAGCAGTACTTC.